These 23 T cell receptor beta chains were sequenced from one sample in a study of blood T cell repertoires in COVID-19. TCRdb's table, derived via immunoSEQ multiplex PCR, lists solely in-frame clones and lacks some. The table lists 150,000 to 180,000 clones, around 85% of them singletons. Sequences were obtained from peripheral blood. The receptors originated from a woman between 70 and 85 years old with acute or convalescent COVID-19.

This chain uses TRBV18 with TRBJ1-3; 7 bases are a match to TRBD1. The CDR3 runs 17 residues. The V gene's germline CDR1 is KGHSH and CDR2 LQKENI. The trim removed 5 bases at V and 0 bases at J, leaving 10 bases unmatched. The CDR3 loop is CASSATIDRASGNTIYF. The CDR3 nucleotides are TGTGCCAGCTCAGCTACCATTGACAGGGCCTCTGGAAACACCATATATTTT.

This sequence joins TRBV30 and TRBJ1-5, with a tentative D call TRBD1 (5 bases). The germline V gene encodes CDR1 GTSNPN and CDR2 SVGIG (reference sequence). The CDR3 runs to 15 residues. Trimming stripped 0 bases from V and 5 bases from J, with 14 bases between. CDR3 amino acids: CAWSVRAGPYQPQHF. The CDR3 DNA sequence: TGTGCCTGGAGTGTACGGGCAGGGCCCTATCAGCCCCAGCATTTT.

The chain links TRBV6-1 to TRBJ2-7; TRBD2 matches at 10 bases. CDR3 length: 14 residues. With 2 bases clipped from V and 6 bases from J, the junction kept 4 bases outside the gene matches. The V gene's germline CDR1 is MNHNS and CDR2 SASEGT. CDR3 residues: CASSESGGAFEQYV. The DNA of the CDR3 is TGTGCCAGCAGTGAAAGCGGGGGGGCTTTCGAGCAGTACGTC.

The chain carries TRBV18 and TRBJ2-5; no clear D. The germline V gene encodes CDR1 KGHSH and CDR2 LQKENI. This CDR3 comprises 14 residues. V dropped 4 bases and J dropped 0 bases, with 9 bases sitting between them. CDR3 amino acids: CASSRELYQETQYF. The CDR3, as DNA: TGTGCCAGCTCACGTGAGTTGTACCAAGAGACCCAGTACTTC.

This chain uses TRBV9 with TRBJ1-3; TRBD1 agrees at 11 bases. The CDR3 is 15 residues long. The junction had 7 bases not matched to a gene; V was cut back by 4 bases and J by 7 bases. Germline lookup yields CDR1 SGDLS and CDR2 YYNGEE. CDR3 sequence (DNA): TGTGCCAGCAGCACCCGGACAGGGGGCGGGAACACCATATATTTT. This gives the protein CASSTRTGGGNTIYF.

Comments on this clone: It is unclear where the CDR3 begins or ends on the DNA, so no DNA is shown, and the CDR3 is as TCRdb lists it. The rearrangement joins TRBV19 to TRBJ1-2; TRBD1, as called in the table, went unchecked against the DNA. CDR1 and CDR2 (germline): LNHDA, SQIVND (reference sequence). Including both end residues, the CDR3 is 14 amino acids long. CDR3 sequence: CASTSDSTNYGYTF.

V and J are TRBV5-5 and TRBJ1-2; D is undetermined. This CDR3 has 14 amino acids. Germline CDR1 SGHKS, CDR2 YYEKEE (reference sequence). The V end lost 0 bases, the J end lost 7 bases, and 13 bases lay between the germline ends. CDR3 bases: TGTGCCAGCAGCTTGGCCCCTACCCTAAGTGGCTACACCTTC. Its translation: CASSLAPTLSGYTF.

The V and J genes are TRBV20-1 and TRBJ2-4; 7 bases align to TRBD2. Trimming took 3 bases from V and 2 from J; bases not matched to a gene: 10. The CDR3 contains 16 residues. Germline CDR1 reads DFQATT; CDR2 reads SNEGSKA (reference sequence). CDR3 loop: CSASGRAGLTKNIQYF. The CDR3 nucleotides read TGCAGTGCTAGTGGGAGGGCAGGTTTGACCAAAAACATTCAGTACTTC.

The V and J genes are TRBV6-5 and TRBJ2-3, with TRBD2 identical over 7 bases. Germline CDR1 reads MNHEY; CDR2 reads SVGAGI. This CDR3 contains 14 residues. With V trimmed by 7 bases and J by 6 bases, 10 bases remained unmatched. The CDR3 is CASTGSGVGDTQYF. CDR3 DNA sequence: TGTGCCAGCACCGGGAGCGGGGTAGGTGATACGCAGTATTTT.

V is TRBV29-1 and J is TRBJ2-5, with D possibly matching TRBD1 (6 bases). V shed 1 base and J shed 2 bases, with 8 bases lying between them. Germline V gene lookup returns CDR1 SQVTM and CDR2 ANQGSEA. The CDR3 runs to 13 residues. CDR3: CSVEGTVQETQYF. The DNA for the CDR3 is TGCAGCGTTGAAGGGACAGTTCAAGAGACCCAGTACTTC.

This sequence joins TRBV7-8 and TRBJ1-3; D perhaps matches TRBD1 (5 bases). V was trimmed by 4 bases and J by 1 base, leaving 8 bases between them. Germline V lookup: CDR1 SGHVS, CDR2 FQNEAQ. The CDR3 length is 14 residues. DNA of the CDR3: TGTGCCAGCAGCTCGACAGATTCTGGAAACACCATATATTTT. Translating it yields CASSSTDSGNTIYF.

The chain has TRBV6-5 and TRBJ1-6; D uncertain. In germline, CDR1 is MNHEY, CDR2 SVGAGI. The CDR3 spans 15 residues. V gave up 0 bases and J gave up 8 bases, with 11 bases separating them. The CDR3 DNA reads as TGTGCCAGCAGTTACTCTCTTAAGGGAGATTCACCCCTCCACTTT. The encoded protein is CASSYSLKGDSPLHF.

This clone was seen a handful of times. The chain uses TRBV28 and TRBJ2-3, with 10 bases aligning to TRBD2. Losses at the gene ends were 3 bases for V and 3 bases for J; bases not matched to a gene: 3. Germline CDR1 reads MDHEN; CDR2 reads SYDVKM. This CDR3 region has 15 residues. The CDR3 region is CASSFILAGTDTQYF. The CDR3 DNA reads TGTGCCAGCAGTTTTATACTAGCGGGGACAGATACGCAGTATTTT. The full variable domain, with the rest looked up from reference TRBV28 and TRBJ2-3, is DVKVTQSSRYLVKRTGEKVFLECVQDMDHENMFWYRQDPGLGLRLIYFSYDVKMKEKGDIPEGYSVSREKKERFSLILESASTNQTSMYLCASSFILAGTDTQYFGPGTRLTVL.

The chain joins TRBV7-9 to TRBJ2-4, with 7 bases matching TRBD2. Unmatched junction bases numbered 13, after V lost 5 bases and J lost 0 bases. CDR3 length equals 18 residues. In germline, CDR1 is SEHNR, CDR2 FQNEAQ (reference sequence). CDR3 residues: CASSGVLSGDLAKNIQYF. For the CDR3, the DNA is TGTGCCAGCAGCGGGGTCTTAAGCGGGGATCTAGCCAAAAACATTCAGTACTTC. The full variable domain, in which reference TRBV7-9 and TRBJ2-4 provide the parts outside the CDR3, is DTGVSQNPRHKITKRGQNVTFRCDPISEHNRLYWYRQTLGQGPEFLTYFQNEAQLEKSRLLSDRFSAERPKGSFSTLEIQRTEQGDSAMYLCASSGVLSGDLAKNIQYFGAGTRLSVL.

This sequence joins TRBV10-2 and TRBJ2-5; 14 bases are shared with TRBD2. V was pared by 6 bases and J by 5 bases, with 8 bases of the junction left unmatched. Looked up from germline, CDR1 is WSHSY and CDR2 is SAAADI. This CDR3 is built from 16 residues. CDR3 amino acids: CASSYGLAGGVETQYF. DNA of the CDR3: TGCGCCAGCAGCTACGGACTAGCGGGGGGCGTGGAGACCCAGTACTTC.

The chain uses TRBV5-4 and TRBJ1-5, with D perhaps TRBD1 (5 bases). Germline V gene lookup returns CDR1 SGHNT and CDR2 YYREEE (reference sequence). V dropped 5 bases and J dropped 2 bases, with 14 bases sitting between them. The CDR3 is 15 amino acids. In DNA, the CDR3 is TGTGCCAGCAGTCCCGGAGGGGCCGGCAATCAGCCCCAGCATTTT. This encodes CASSPGGAGNQPQHF.

This clone was observed once. This sequence joins TRBV4-1 and TRBJ2-7; D unresolved. Trimming took off 1 base at V and 0 bases at J, with 7 bases between the two ends. Germline lookup yields CDR1 MGHRA and CDR2 YSYEKL. This CDR3 region has 14 residues. The CDR3 region has the DNA TGCGCCAGCAGCCAAGTACGGAGCTCCTACGAGCAGTACGTC. Translation: CASSQVRSSYEQYV.

CDR3 region: CASRVTGLNTGELFF. The DNA of the CDR3 is TGTGCCAGCAGAGTGACAGGGCTGAACACCGGGGAGCTGTTTTTT. The V and J genes are TRBV6-5 and TRBJ2-2, with 7 bases aligning to TRBD1. Per germline, CDR1 MNHEY and CDR2 SVGAGI. The trim removed 6 bases at V and 1 base at J, leaving 5 bases unmatched. The CDR3 is made up of 15 amino acids.

The chain links TRBV4-1 to TRBJ1-5; 8 bases map to TRBD1. Germline V gene sequence: CDR1 MGHRA, CDR2 YSYEKL. This CDR3 comprises 17 residues. With 0 bases clipped from V and 1 base from J, the junction kept 5 bases outside the gene matches. CDR3 protein: CASSQDPGTGSNQPQHF. DNA of the CDR3: TGCGCCAGCAGCCAAGACCCAGGGACAGGAAGCAATCAGCCCCAGCATTTT.

The chain couples TRBV10-3 to TRBJ1-1; D uncertain. V lost 3 bases and J 1 base, leaving 6 bases between the germline ends. The CDR3 consists of 13 residues. CDR1 ENHRY and CDR2 SYGVKD come from the germline V gene. This CDR3 reads CAISEQQNTEAFF. DNA of the CDR3: TGTGCCATCAGTGAACAGCAGAACACTGAAGCTTTCTTT.

The rearrangement links TRBV10-2 to TRBJ1-4; 10 positions agree with TRBD1. Looked up from germline, CDR1 is WSHSY and CDR2 is SAAADI. This CDR3 is built from 16 residues. After removal of 2 bases from V and 2 bases from J, the junction contained 2 bases not matched to a gene. As DNA, the CDR3 is TGCGCCAGCAGTGAGGACAGGGGGCGGACTAATGAAAAACTGTTTTTT. It is translated as CASSEDRGRTNEKLFF.

The chain employs TRBV1 and TRBJ2-2; TRBD2, the D gene given by the table, was not confirmed from the DNA. TRBV1 is a listed pseudogene. CDR3 length: 17 residues. The CDR3 sequence is CTSSQASGGLNTGELFF. CDR3 nucleotide sequence: TGCACCAGCAGCCAGGCTAGCGGGGGCTTGAACACCGGGGAGCTGTTTTTT.

The chain joins TRBV2 to TRBJ1-2, with D perhaps TRBD1 (5 bases). V lost 6 bases and J 4 bases, leaving 15 bases between the germline ends. This CDR3 spans 14 amino acids. Looked up from germline, CDR1 is SNHLY and CDR2 is FYNNEI. The CDR3: CASRPQGFIYGYTF. CDR3 coding DNA: TGTGCCAGCAGACCCCAGGGATTCATCTATGGCTACACCTTC. Looking up the rest from reference TRBV2 and TRBJ1-2 gives the full variable domain: EPEVTQTPSHQVTQMGQEVILRCVPISNHLYFYWYRQILGQKVEFLVSFYNNEISEKSEIFDDQFSVERPDGSNFTLKIRSTKLEDSAMYFCASRPQGFIYGYTFGSGTRLTVV.